The subject of this entry is one T cell receptor (beta chain). The sample is drawn from a study of cytomegalovirus exposure and HLA in healthy donors. With 60 Vbeta and 13 Jbeta primers, the PCR was carried out. Libraries were prepared by immunoSEQ multiplex PCR; TCRdb keeps only in-frame clonotypes and omits some of them. In the table there are approximately 130,000 clones, under 85% of which are singletons. This receptor was taken from a woman aged 45-59 years in good health and CMV-seropositive. The material sequenced was PBMCs.

CDR3 region: CASRPGIGYEQYF. The CDR3 DNA follows: TGTGCCAGCAGACCCGGGATTGGATACGAGCAGTACTTC. The V and J genes are TRBV2 and TRBJ2-7; tentative D call: TRBD2 (5 bases). CDR3 length equals 13 residues. Trimming removed 6 bases at V and 4 bases at J, with 13 bases between. Per germline, CDR1 SNHLY and CDR2 FYNNEI.